These T cell receptor beta chains were read from a single sample in a study of cytomegalovirus exposure and HLA in healthy donors. Profiled with immunoSEQ multiplex PCR; TCRdb holds only in-frame clones, not every one. Among some 150,000 clones listed, approximately 78% were seen once. The specimen sequenced was PBMCs. These receptors came from a man aged 40-55 years in good health and CMV-seropositive. CDR3s include the opening cysteine and the closing phenylalanine or tryptophan. D genes are given only for firm matches. Clone size, where shown, is once, few, many, or a class for clones that have expanded.

d_call j_call v_call clone_size cdr3_nt cdr3_aa
TRBD1 TRBJ1-1 TRBV28 NA TGTGCCAGCAGTTCCGGAGGGACAGGGGGCACTGAAGCTTTCTTT CASSSGGTGGTEAFF
NA TRBJ1-1 TRBV28 NA TGTGCCAGCAGTTTACTCCAGGCAGGCGTCGACACTGAAGCTTTCTTT CASSLLQAGVDTEAFF
TRBD1 TRBJ1-4 TRBV4-3 few TGCGCCAGCAGCCAAGATTCCGGGACAGGGAGTGAAAAACTGTTTTTT CASSQDSGTGSEKLFF
TRBD2 TRBJ2-3 TRBV4-2 NA TGTGCCAGCAGCCAAGATTCCAGCGGGGTTAGCACAGATACGCAGTATTTT CASSQDSSGVSTDTQYF
NA TRBJ1-1 TRBV5-4 few TGTGCCAGCAGTCAGGGTGACCTAAGTGACACTGAAGCTTTCTTT CASSQGDLSDTEAFF
TRBD1 TRBJ2-7 TRBV7-6 NA TGTGCCAGCAGCACCCGACAGGGTGAGGATATAGGCGAGCAGTACTTC CASSTRQGEDIGEQYF
TRBD2 TRBJ2-1 TRBV19 NA TGTGCCAGTAGTATAGGGAGGACTAGCGGGAACTATGAGCAGTTCTTC CASSIGRTSGNYEQFF
NA TRBJ1-3 TRBV30 NA TGTGCCTGGAGTGTATACGGTAAAGGAAACACCATATATTTT CAWSVYGKGNTIYF
TRBD2 TRBJ2-7 TRBV19 NA TGTGCCAGTAGTATCACGGGAGGGCCCTTTTACGAGCAGTACTTC CASSITGGPFYEQYF
TRBD2 TRBJ2-3 TRBV7-2 NA TGTGCCAGCAGCTTAGTGCCTAGCGGTAGCACAGATACGCAGTATTTT CASSLVPSGSTDTQYF
TRBD2 TRBJ2-7 TRBV6-5 NA TGTGCCAGCAGTAAGACTAGCGGGACTTACTACGAGCAGTACTTC CASSKTSGTYYEQYF
NA TRBJ2-3 TRBV10-3 NA TGTGCCATCAGTGACATCCGGAACAGCCCAGATACGCAGTATTTT CAISDIRNSPDTQYF
TRBD1 TRBJ2-7 TRBV9 NA TGTGCCAGCAGCGTAGGGCCGGGGGACAGGGTCGTCGAGCAGTACTTC CASSVGPGDRVVEQYF
NA TRBJ1-6 TRBV27 NA TGTGCCAGCAGTCCTCGTGTGCAGGGGTCTCGGAATTCACCCCTCCACTTT CASSPRVQGSRNSPLHF
TRBD1 TRBJ1-1 TRBV15 NA TGTGCCACCAGCAGAGATCAGGGGGCGGTTGAAGCTTTCTTT CATSRDQGAVEAFF
NA TRBJ1-1 TRBV18 few TGTGCCAGCTACCAGGGCATCCAAAGAGGCACTGAAGCTTTCTTT CASYQGIQRGTEAFF
TRBD1 TRBJ2-7 TRBV30 NA TGTGCCTGCACGGGACAGGAGGGAACCTTCTTCTACGAGCAGTACTTC CACTGQEGTFFYEQYF
TRBD1 TRBJ1-1 TRBV5-1 NA TGCGCCAGCAGCTTGGACAGGGGGGGGAACACTGAAGCTTTCTTT CASSLDRGGNTEAFF
NA TRBJ1-2 TRBV11-2 NA TGTGCCAGCAGCTTAGATCAGAGGGGCGGAGGGCAAGATGGCTACACCTTC CASSLDQRGGGQDGYTF
TRBD1 TRBJ1-2 TRBV5-6 once TGTGCCAGCAGAGCCCGGGACAGGGGCGAGGGCTACACCTTC CASRARDRGEGYTF
TRBD2 TRBJ2-1 TRBV29-1 NA TGCAGCTCCGGCCGTTCCGCGGGAGGTTCCTACAATGAGCAGTTCTTC CSSGRSAGGSYNEQFF
NA TRBJ2-3 TRBV6-1 NA TGTGCCAGCAGCCCACAGGGGACTAGCACAGATACGCAGTATTTT CASSPQGTSTDTQYF
TRBD1 TRBJ1-1 TRBV6-4 few TGTGCCAGCAACACAGGGGAGGACACTGAAGCTTTCTTT CASNTGEDTEAFF
TRBD1 TRBJ2-5 TRBV7-9 few TGTGCCAGCAGCTTAGTTGGACAGGGCGGGGAGACCCAGTACTTC CASSLVGQGGETQYF
TRBD1 TRBJ1-2 TRBV5-1 NA TGCGCCAGCAGCCACGGACAGGGAAGGGCGGGCTATGGCTACACCTTC CASSHGQGRAGYGYTF
NA TRBJ1-1 TRBV28 NA TGTGCCGGAACAGGGATGAACACTGAAGCTTTCTTT CAGTGMNTEAFF
NA TRBJ2-7 TRBV19 NA TGTGCCAGTAGTCGCCCCGGCGGGAATACCTACGAGCAGTACTTC CASSRPGGNTYEQYF
NA TRBJ2-5 TRBV5-4 NA TGTGCCAGCAGCTTCAAAACAACCTCTGAGACCCAGTACTTC CASSFKTTSETQYF
TRBD1 TRBJ2-3 TRBV11-2 NA TGTGCCAGCAGCTTAAGACAGGGAGTCGATACGCAGTATTTT CASSLRQGVDTQYF
TRBD2 TRBJ2-1 TRBV7-9 NA TGTGCCAGCAGCTTGGGACTAGCGGAATACAATGAGCAGTTCTTC CASSLGLAEYNEQFF
TRBD1 TRBJ2-1 TRBV29-1 NA TGCAGCGTTGGCAGGGGGACGGGAAATGAGCAGTTCTTC CSVGRGTGNEQFF
NA TRBJ1-5 TRBV2 NA TGTGCCAGCAGTTTACAGAGCTATAGCAATCAGCCCCAGCATTTT CASSLQSYSNQPQHF
NA TRBJ1-4 TRBV2 NA TGTGCCAGCAGTGCTAGAACAACTAATGAAAAACTGTTTTTT CASSARTTNEKLFF
NA TRBJ1-4 TRBV11-2 NA TGTGCCAGCAGCGAAACCGGACAGACAAATAATGAAAAACTGTTTTTT CASSETGQTNNEKLFF
NA TRBJ2-7 TRBV7-9 NA TGTTCCAGCAGCTTACAGTACGAGCAGTACTTC CSSSLQYEQYF
NA TRBJ2-3 TRBV7-9 NA TGTTCCTCAGAAGGGGTCACAGATACGCAGTATTTT CSSEGVTDTQYF
NA TRBJ2-2 TRBV21-1 NA TGTGCCAGCAGCAGCCGGGACAGGGGGCCCTCGAACACCGGGGAGCTGTTTTTT CASSSRDRGPSNTGELFF
NA TRBJ2-6 TRBV7-3 NA TGTGCCAGCAGCTTAATAGGGGCCAACGTCCTGACTTTC CASSLIGANVLTF
TRBD1 TRBJ1-5 TRBV6-1 NA TGTGCCAGCAGAGGGACAGCAGATCAGCCCCAGCATTTT CASRGTADQPQHF
NA TRBJ2-3 TRBV27 NA TGTGCCAGCAGTTTTGCGGATACGCAGTATTTT CASSFADTQYF
TRBD2 TRBJ2-3 TRBV11-1 few TGTGCCAGCAGCCAAGATTCACTAGCGGAAAGCACAGATACGCAGTATTTT CASSQDSLAESTDTQYF
NA TRBJ1-5 TRBV28 NA TGTGCCAGCAGTTTCGGCCAGGGGAGTATTCAGCCCCAGCATTTT CASSFGQGSIQPQHF
NA TRBJ2-6 TRBV9 NA TGTGCCAGCAGCAAAGCTGACAGCCACTCTGGGGCCAACGTCCTGACTTTC CASSKADSHSGANVLTF
NA TRBJ2-4 TRBV7-9 NA TGTGCCAGCAGCGAGGGCCTCTCAGGGGACATTCAGTACTTC CASSEGLSGDIQYF
TRBD1 TRBJ1-2 TRBV29-1 NA TGCAGCGTTGAGGTTCCTGCAGGGGGTAAGCGATCCTATGGCTACACCTTC CSVEVPAGGKRSYGYTF
NA TRBJ2-3 TRBV19 NA TGTGCCAGTAGTATACGAGGGAGCCCCACAGATACGCAGTATTTT CASSIRGSPTDTQYF
TRBD2 TRBJ2-2 TRBV28 NA TGTGCCAGCAAACTAGCGGGAGTGTTTAACACCGGGGAGCTGTTTTTT CASKLAGVFNTGELFF
NA TRBJ2-5 TRBV25-1 NA TGTGCCAGCAGTCTAAGGGAGGTGGAGGAGACCCAGTACTTC CASSLREVEETQYF
TRBD2 TRBJ2-5 TRBV11-2 NA TGTGCCAGCAGCCGGACTAGCGGGAGCATGGTAGGAGAGCAGTACTTC CASSRTSGSMVGEQYF
NA TRBJ2-3 TRBV6-5 NA TGTGCCAGCAGTTACTCGGCTAGCGCCAGCACAGATACGCAGTATTTT CASSYSASASTDTQYF
NA TRBJ2-5 TRBV27 NA TGTGCCAGCAGTTTGACCGGGGAGACCCAGTACTTC CASSLTGETQYF
TRBD2 TRBJ2-1 TRBV19 NA TGTGCCAGTAGTATTAGCGGGAGCTCCTACAATGAGCAGTTCTTC CASSISGSSYNEQFF
NA TRBJ1-1 TRBV28 NA TGTGCCAGCAGTCGGGACACCCTCCACACTGAAGCTTTCTTT CASSRDTLHTEAFF